The 5 T cell receptor beta chains below come from one sample, sequenced in a study of shared clonotypes between healthy human individuals. Clones were sequenced by immunoSEQ multiplex PCR, and TCRdb holds only the in-frame ones, with some missing. The data contain about 2 million clones, around 95% of them singletons. Sequencing was performed on naive CD4+ T cells sorted from blood. The sample's subset: CD45RA+ positively selected. These receptors all come from a man aged 18 to 35 in good health.

CDR3 protein: CASSLDVLARTGELFF. The CDR3 DNA reads TGCGCCAGCAGCTTGGATGTTCTAGCAAGGACCGGGGAGCTGTTTTTT. The V gene is TRBV5-1, the J gene TRBJ2-2, with D possibly being TRBD2 (5 bases). Looked up from germline, CDR1 is SGHRS and CDR2 is YFSETQ. The CDR3 spans 16 residues. V lost 0 bases, J lost 5 bases, and 14 bases lay in between.

The chain recombines TRBV5-4 with TRBJ1-2; possibly TRBD1 for D (6 bases). Trimming shortened V by 8 bases and J by 4 bases, and 15 bases separated the two germline ends. The CDR3 sequence is 13 residues long. Germline CDR1 reads SGHNT; CDR2 reads YYREEE (reference sequence). CDR3 region: CASSSAGVYGYTF. The CDR3, as DNA: TGTGCCAGTTCATCGGCAGGGGTCTATGGCTACACCTTC. The variable domain in full, completed from reference TRBV5-4 and TRBJ1-2, reads ETGVTQSPTHLIKTRGQQVTLRCSSQSGHNTVSWYQQALGQGPQFIFQYYREEENGRGNFPPRFSGLQFPNYSSELNVNALELDDSALYLCASSSAGVYGYTFGSGTRLTVV.

The chain recombines TRBV6-6 with TRBJ2-1, with TRBD2 as a possible D gene (6 bases). Deletions cut 2 bases from V and 6 bases from J, with 14 bases between. CDR1 and CDR2 from the germline V gene are MNHNY and SVGAGI (reference sequence). The CDR3 extends over 15 amino acids. CDR3 region: CASSYTSGLFNEQFF. In DNA form, the CDR3 reads TGTGCCAGCAGTTACACCTCGGGACTTTTCAATGAGCAGTTCTTC.

This sequence joins TRBV30 and TRBJ1-5; 9 nucleotides line up with TRBD1. J was trimmed by 6 bases and V by 1 base; bases with no gene match: 4. The CDR3 contains 14 residues. Germline CDR1 is GTSNPN and CDR2 is SVGIG (reference sequence). CDR3 DNA: TGTGCCTGGAGTGACAGGGGGCGGGGTCAGCCCCAGCATTTT. As protein: CAWSDRGRGQPQHF.

The chain carries TRBV27 and TRBJ2-1; 12 bases are shared with TRBD2. CDR3 length: 15 amino acids. The ends lost 7 bases at V and 6 bases at J; junction bases unmatched: 7. CDR1 is MNHEY, CDR2 SMNVEV, per germline (reference sequence). The DNA for the CDR3 is TGTGCCAGCACTTGGTCACTAGCGGGAGGCAATGAGCAGTTCTTC. Amino acid sequence: CASTWSLAGGNEQFF.